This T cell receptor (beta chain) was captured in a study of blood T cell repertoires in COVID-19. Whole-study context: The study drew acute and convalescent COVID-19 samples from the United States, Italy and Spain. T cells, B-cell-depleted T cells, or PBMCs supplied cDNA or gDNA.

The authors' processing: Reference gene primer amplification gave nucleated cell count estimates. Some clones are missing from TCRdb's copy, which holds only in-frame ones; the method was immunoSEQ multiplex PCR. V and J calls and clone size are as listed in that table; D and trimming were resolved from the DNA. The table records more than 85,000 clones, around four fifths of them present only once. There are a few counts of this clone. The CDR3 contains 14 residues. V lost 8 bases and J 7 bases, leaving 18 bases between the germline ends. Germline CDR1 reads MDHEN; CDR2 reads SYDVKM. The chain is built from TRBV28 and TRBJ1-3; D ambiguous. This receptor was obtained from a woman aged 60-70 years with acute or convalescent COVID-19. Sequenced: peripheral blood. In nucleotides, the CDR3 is TGTGCCAGCCGAGAGGGTGCGAAATGGAACACCATATATTTT. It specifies CASREGAKWNTIYF.